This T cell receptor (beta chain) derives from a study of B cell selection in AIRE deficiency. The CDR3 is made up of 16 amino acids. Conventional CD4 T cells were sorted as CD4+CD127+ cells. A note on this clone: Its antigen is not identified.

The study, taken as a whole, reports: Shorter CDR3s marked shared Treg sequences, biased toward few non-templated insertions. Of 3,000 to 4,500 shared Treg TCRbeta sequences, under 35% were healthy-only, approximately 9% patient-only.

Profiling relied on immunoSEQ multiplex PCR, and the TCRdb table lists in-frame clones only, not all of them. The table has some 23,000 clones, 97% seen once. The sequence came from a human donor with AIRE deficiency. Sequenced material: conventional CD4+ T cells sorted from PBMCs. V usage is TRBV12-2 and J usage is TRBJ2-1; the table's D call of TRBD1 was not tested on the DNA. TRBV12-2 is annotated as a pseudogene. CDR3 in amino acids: CASLGDRGSAYNEQFF. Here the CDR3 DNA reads TGTGCAAGTCTTGGAGACAGGGGTAGCGCCTACAATGAGCAGTTCTTC.